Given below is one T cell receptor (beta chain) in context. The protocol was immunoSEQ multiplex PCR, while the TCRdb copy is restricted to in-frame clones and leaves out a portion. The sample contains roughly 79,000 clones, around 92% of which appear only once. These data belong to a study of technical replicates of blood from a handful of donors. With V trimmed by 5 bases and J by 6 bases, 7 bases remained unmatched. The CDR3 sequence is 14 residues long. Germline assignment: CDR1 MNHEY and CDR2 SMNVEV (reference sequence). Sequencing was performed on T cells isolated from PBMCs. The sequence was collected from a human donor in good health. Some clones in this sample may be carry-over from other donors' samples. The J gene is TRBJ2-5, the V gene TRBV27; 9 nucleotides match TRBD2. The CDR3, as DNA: TGTGCCAGCAGTCCCAGGACTAGCGAGAAGACCCAGTACTTC. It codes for CASSPRTSEKTQYF.